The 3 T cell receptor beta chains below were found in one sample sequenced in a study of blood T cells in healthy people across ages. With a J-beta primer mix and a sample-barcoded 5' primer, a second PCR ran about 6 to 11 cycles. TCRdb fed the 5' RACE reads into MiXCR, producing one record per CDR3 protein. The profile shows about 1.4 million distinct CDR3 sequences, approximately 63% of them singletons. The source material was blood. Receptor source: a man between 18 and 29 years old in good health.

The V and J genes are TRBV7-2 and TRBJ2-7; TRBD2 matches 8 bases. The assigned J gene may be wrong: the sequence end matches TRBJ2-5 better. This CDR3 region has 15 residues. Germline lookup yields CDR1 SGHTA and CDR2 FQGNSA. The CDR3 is CASEQITGGRETQYF. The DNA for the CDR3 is TGTGCCAGCGAGCAGATCACGGGGGGGCGTGAGACCCAGTACTTC.

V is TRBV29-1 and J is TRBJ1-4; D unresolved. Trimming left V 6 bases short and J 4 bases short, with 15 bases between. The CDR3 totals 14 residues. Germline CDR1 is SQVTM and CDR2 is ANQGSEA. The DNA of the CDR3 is TGCAGCGTGTTAGCGGCGAACCTTAATGAAAAACTGTTTTTT. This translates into CSVLAANLNEKLFF.

CDR3 amino acids: CASSQPWGQVVRSEQFF. In DNA, the CDR3 is TGTGCCAGCAGTCAGCCCTGGGGACAGGTCGTCCGAAGTGAGCAGTTCTTC. This chain connects TRBV6-2 or TRBV6-3 to TRBJ2-1; 8 nucleotides line up with TRBD1. Germline CDR1 reads MNHEY; CDR2 reads SVGEGT. This CDR3 spans 17 amino acids. V was clipped by 5 bases and J by 9 bases; unmatched bases: 18.